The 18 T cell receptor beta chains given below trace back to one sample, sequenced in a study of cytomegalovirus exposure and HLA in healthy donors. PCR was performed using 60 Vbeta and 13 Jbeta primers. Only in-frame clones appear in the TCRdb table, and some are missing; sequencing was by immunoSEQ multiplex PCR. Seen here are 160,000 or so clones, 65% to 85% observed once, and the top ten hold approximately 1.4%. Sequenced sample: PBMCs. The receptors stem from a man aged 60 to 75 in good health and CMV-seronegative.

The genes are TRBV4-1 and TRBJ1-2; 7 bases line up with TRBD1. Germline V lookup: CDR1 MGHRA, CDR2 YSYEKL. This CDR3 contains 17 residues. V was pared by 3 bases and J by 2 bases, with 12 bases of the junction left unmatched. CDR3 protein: CASSHGPEDRRNYGYTF. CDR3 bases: TGCGCCAGCAGCCATGGGCCTGAGGACAGGCGAAACTATGGCTACACCTTC.

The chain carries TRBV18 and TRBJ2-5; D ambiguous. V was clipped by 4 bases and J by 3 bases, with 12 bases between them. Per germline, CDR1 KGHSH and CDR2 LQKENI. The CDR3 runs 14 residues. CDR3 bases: TGTGCCAGCTCACTAACCCAGACTGAAGAGACCCAGTACTTC. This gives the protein CASSLTQTEETQYF.

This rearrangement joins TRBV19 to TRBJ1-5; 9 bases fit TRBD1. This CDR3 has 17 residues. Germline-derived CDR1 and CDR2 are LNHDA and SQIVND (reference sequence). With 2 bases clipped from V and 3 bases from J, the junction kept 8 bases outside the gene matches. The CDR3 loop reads CASSIRGTGTLNQPQHF. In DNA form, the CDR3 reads TGTGCCAGTAGTATAAGGGGGACAGGGACGCTCAATCAGCCCCAGCATTTT. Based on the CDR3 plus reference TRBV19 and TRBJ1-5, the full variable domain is DGGITQSPKYLFRKEGQNVTLSCEQNLNHDAMYWYRQDPGQGLRLIYYSQIVNDFQKGDIAEGYSVSREKKESFPLTVTSAQKNPTAFYLCASSIRGTGTLNQPQHFGDGTRLSIL.

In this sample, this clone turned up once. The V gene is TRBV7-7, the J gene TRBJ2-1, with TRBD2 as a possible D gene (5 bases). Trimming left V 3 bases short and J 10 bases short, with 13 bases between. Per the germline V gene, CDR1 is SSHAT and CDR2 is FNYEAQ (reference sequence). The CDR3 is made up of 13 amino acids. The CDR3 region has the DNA TGTGCCAGCAGCTTCCTCCGATCGGGGGAGCAGTTCTTC. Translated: CASSFLRSGEQFF. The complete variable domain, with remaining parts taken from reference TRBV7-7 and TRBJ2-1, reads GAGVSQSPRYKVTKRGQDVTLRCDPISSHATLYWYQQALGQGPEFLTYFNYEAQPDKSGLPSDRFSAERPEGSISTLTIQRTEQRDSAMYRCASSFLRSGEQFFGPGTRLTVL.

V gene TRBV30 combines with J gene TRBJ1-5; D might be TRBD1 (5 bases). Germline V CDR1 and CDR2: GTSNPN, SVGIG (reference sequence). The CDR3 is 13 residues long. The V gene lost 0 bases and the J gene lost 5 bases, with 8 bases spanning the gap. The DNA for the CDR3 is TGTGCCTGGAGTGTCAGGGTGGATCAGCCCCAGCATTTT. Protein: CAWSVRVDQPQHF.

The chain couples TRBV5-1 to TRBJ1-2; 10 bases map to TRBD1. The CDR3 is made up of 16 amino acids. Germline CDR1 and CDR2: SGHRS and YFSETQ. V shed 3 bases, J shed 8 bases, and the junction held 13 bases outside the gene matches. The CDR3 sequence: CASSSAPGTGDRGYTF. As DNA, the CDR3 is TGCGCCAGCAGCTCGGCGCCCGGGACAGGGGACCGGGGCTACACCTTC.

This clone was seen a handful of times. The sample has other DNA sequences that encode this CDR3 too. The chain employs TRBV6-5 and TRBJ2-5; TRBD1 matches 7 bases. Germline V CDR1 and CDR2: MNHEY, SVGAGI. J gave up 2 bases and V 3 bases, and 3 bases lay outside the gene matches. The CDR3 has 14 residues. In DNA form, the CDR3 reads TGTGCCAGCAGTTATTCCAGGGGGCAAGAGACCCAGTACTTC. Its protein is CASSYSRGQETQYF.

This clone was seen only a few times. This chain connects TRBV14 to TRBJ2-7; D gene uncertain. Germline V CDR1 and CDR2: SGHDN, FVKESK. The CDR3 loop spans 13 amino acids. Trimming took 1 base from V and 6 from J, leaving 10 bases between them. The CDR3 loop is CASSQVPESEQYF. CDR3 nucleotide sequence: TGTGCCAGCAGCCAAGTACCCGAGTCCGAGCAGTACTTC.

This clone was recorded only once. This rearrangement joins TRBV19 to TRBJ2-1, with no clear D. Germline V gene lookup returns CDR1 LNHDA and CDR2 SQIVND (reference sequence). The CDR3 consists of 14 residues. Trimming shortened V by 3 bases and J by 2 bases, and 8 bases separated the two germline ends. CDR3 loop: CASSMRRPYNEQFF. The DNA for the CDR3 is TGTGCCAGTAGTATGAGGAGACCCTACAATGAGCAGTTCTTC.

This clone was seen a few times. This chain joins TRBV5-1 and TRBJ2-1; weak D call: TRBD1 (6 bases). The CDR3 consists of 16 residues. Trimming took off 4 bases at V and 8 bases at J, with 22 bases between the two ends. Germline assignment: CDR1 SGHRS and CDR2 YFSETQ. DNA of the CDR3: TGCGCCAGCAGCCCCGGGCGACAGGCCCTGGGGGATGAGCAGTTCTTC. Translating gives CASSPGRQALGDEQFF.

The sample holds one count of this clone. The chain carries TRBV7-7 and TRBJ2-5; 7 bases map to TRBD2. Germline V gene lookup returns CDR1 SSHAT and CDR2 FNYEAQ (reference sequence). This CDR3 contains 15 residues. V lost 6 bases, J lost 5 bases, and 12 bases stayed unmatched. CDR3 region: CASSQMGGTVETQYF. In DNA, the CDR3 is TGTGCCAGCAGTCAGATGGGGGGGACGGTGGAGACCCAGTACTTC.

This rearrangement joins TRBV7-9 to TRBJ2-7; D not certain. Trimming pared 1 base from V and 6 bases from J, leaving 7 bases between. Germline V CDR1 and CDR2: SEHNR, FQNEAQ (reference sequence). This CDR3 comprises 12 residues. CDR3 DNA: TGTGCCAGCAGCTTAGGGGCCCCCGAGCAGTACTTC. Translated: CASSLGAPEQYF. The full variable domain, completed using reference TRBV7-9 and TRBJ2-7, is DTGVSQNPRHKITKRGQNVTFRCDPISEHNRLYWYRQTLGQGPEFLTYFQNEAQLEKSRLLSDRFSAERPKGSFSTLEIQRTEQGDSAMYLCASSLGAPEQYFGPGTRLTVT.

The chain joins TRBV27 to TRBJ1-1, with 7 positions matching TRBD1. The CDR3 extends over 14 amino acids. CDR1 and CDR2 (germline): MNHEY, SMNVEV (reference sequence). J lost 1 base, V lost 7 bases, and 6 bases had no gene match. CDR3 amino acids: CASTRQGENTEAFF. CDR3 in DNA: TGTGCCAGCACCCGACAGGGTGAGAACACTGAAGCTTTCTTT.

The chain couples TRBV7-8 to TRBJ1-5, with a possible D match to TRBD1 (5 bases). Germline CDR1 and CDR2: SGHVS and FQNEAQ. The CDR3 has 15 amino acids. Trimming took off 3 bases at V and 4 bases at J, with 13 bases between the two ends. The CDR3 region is CASSLWGEANQPQHF. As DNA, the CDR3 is TGTGCCAGCAGCTTGTGGGGGGAGGCAAATCAGCCCCAGCATTTT.

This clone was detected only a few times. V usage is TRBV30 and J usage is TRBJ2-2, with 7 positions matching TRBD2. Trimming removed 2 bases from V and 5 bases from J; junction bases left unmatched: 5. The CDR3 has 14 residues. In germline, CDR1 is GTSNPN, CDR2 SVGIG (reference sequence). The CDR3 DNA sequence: TGTGCCTGGAGTCGGACTAGTAGTACCGGGGAGCTGTTTTTT. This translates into CAWSRTSSTGELFF.

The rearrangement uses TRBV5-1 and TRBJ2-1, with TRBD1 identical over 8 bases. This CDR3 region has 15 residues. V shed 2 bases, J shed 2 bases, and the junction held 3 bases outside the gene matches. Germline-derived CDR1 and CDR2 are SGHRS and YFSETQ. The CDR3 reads CASSFGQGTYNEQFF. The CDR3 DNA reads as TGCGCCAGCAGCTTCGGACAGGGAACCTACAATGAGCAGTTCTTC.

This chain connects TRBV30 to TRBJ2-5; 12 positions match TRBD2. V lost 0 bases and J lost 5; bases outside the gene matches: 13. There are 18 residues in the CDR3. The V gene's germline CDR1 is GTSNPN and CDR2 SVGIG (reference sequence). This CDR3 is CAWSVSRASGGVRETQYF. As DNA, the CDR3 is TGTGCCTGGAGTGTATCGAGGGCTAGCGGGGGGGTTCGGGAGACCCAGTACTTC.

The CDR3 coding sequence is TGCGCCAGCAGCTTTTCGGGGGGAGATAATTCACCCCTCCACTTT. This encodes CASSFSGGDNSPLHF. The chain recombines TRBV5-1 with TRBJ1-6; weak D call: TRBD1 (5 bases). The V end was cut by 2 bases, the J end by 5 bases, with 11 bases between. The CDR3 totals 15 residues. Looked up from germline, CDR1 is SGHRS and CDR2 is YFSETQ.